These T cell receptor beta chains were read from a single sample in a study of blood T cell repertoires in COVID-19. Some clones are missing from TCRdb's copy, which holds only in-frame ones; the method was immunoSEQ multiplex PCR. The sample contains 85,000 to 130,000 clones, approximately 88% of which appear only once. Sequences were obtained from peripheral blood. The source of these receptors is a human donor in a cohort sampled during active COVID-19. Both conserved end residues are part of each CDR3. D genes are given only for firm matches. Some rows have no size entry. The others give once, few or many, or a class for an expanded clone.

size | D | length | J | V | CDR3 | DNA
NA | TRBD2 | 15 | TRBJ2-5 | TRBV18 | CASSRSGGYQETQYF | TGTGCCAGCTCACGTAGCGGGGGGTACCAAGAGACCCAGTACTTC
NA | NA | 15 | TRBJ1-5 | TRBV7-2 | CASSLPGMFNQPQHF | TGTGCCAGCAGCTTACCAGGGATGTTCAATCAGCCCCAGCATTTT
NA | NA | 15 | TRBJ2-7 | TRBV2 | CASSEESVSSYEQYF | TGTGCCAGCAGTGAAGAGTCAGTGTCCTCCTACGAGCAGTACTTC
NA | NA | 18 | TRBJ2-7 | TRBV12-5 | CASGLVPSGQGASYEQYF | TGTGCTAGTGGTTTGGTACCGTCGGGACAAGGGGCTTCCTACGAGCAGTACTTC
few | TRBD1 | 13 | TRBJ1-2 | TRBV12-3/TRBV12-4 | CASSPGQGFGYTF | TGTGCCAGCAGTCCGGGACAGGGGTTTGGCTACACCTTC
NA | TRBD1 | 17 | TRBJ2-1 | TRBV13 | CASSPIRGTDSYNEQFF | TGTGCCAGCAGCCCAATCAGGGGGACAGACTCCTACAATGAGCAGTTCTTC
NA | TRBD2 | 11 | TRBJ2-1 | TRBV19 | CASGRYNEQFF | TGTGCCAGCGGGAGGTACAATGAGCAGTTCTTC
NA | NA | 14 | TRBJ2-5 | TRBV3-1/TRBV3-2 | CASSRRGSAETQYF | TGTGCCAGCAGCCGACGGGGTTCGGCGGAGACCCAGTACTTC
NA | TRBD1 | 15 | TRBJ1-5 | TRBV19 | CASSLQGAERQPQHF | TGTGCCAGTAGTTTACAGGGGGCAGAAAGACAGCCCCAGCATTTT
once | TRBD2 | 15 | TRBJ2-2 | TRBV6-6 | CASGLAGGDTGELFF | TGTGCCAGCGGCTTAGCGGGAGGGGACACCGGGGAGCTGTTTTTT
NA | NA | 13 | TRBJ2-1 | TRBV7-8 | CASTMGGYNEQFF | TGTGCCAGCACCATGGGGGGATACAATGAGCAGTTCTTC
NA | NA | 13 | TRBJ1-5 | TRBV28 | CASSFGRIQPQHF | TGTGCCAGCAGTTTTGGCAGAATCCAGCCCCAGCATTTT
NA | TRBD2 | 20 | TRBJ2-1 | TRBV3-1/TRBV3-2 | CASSQESLAGGASSYNEQFF | TGTGCCAGCAGCCAAGAAAGCCTAGCGGGAGGGGCGAGCTCCTACAATGAGCAGTTCTTC
NA | NA | 16 | TRBJ1-6 | TRBV5-8 | CASSPVGEGESSPLHF | TGTGCCAGCAGCCCGGTGGGGGAGGGGGAGAGTTCACCCCTCCACTTT
NA | NA | 15 | TRBJ2-6 | TRBV6-6 | CASSLSGSGANVLTF | TGTGCCAGCAGTTTATCGGGCTCTGGGGCCAACGTCCTGACTTTC
NA | NA | 13 | TRBJ1-1 | TRBV6-2/TRBV6-3 | CASSQVINTEAFF | TGTGCCAGCAGTCAGGTGATTAACACTGAAGCTTTCTTT
NA | TRBD2 | 14 | TRBJ2-5 | TRBV5-1 | CASSPGGGGETQYF | TGCGCCAGCAGCCCCGGCGGGGGGGGAGAGACCCAGTACTTC
NA | NA | 14 | TRBJ1-2 | TRBV25-1 | CASSESPFNYGYTF | TGTGCCAGCAGTGAATCCCCGTTTAACTATGGCTACACCTTC
NA | NA | 13 | TRBJ2-3 | TRBV6-6 | CASSYRETDTQYF | TGTGCCAGCAGTTACAGAGAGACAGATACGCAGTATTTT
NA | TRBD2 | 19 | TRBJ2-1 | TRBV5-1 | CASRPPGLAGGISYNEQFF | TGCGCCAGCAGACCACCGGGACTAGCGGGAGGGATCTCCTACAATGAGCAGTTCTTC
NA | NA | 14 | TRBJ2-7 | TRBV10-2 | CASMSRDSAYEQYF | TGCGCCAGCATGTCGCGGGACTCTGCCTACGAGCAGTACTTC
NA | NA | 17 | TRBJ2-2 | TRBV16 | CASSQLTAFTNTGELFF | TGTGCCAGCAGCCAATTGACAGCTTTTACGAACACCGGGGAGCTGTTTTTT
NA | TRBD1 | 14 | TRBJ2-1 | TRBV2 | CASMGDRIHNEQFF | TGTGCCAGCATGGGGGACAGGATACACAATGAGCAGTTCTTC
NA | NA | 14 | TRBJ2-7 | TRBV5-4 | CASSFPTSPDEQYF | TGTGCCAGCAGCTTCCCGACTAGTCCCGACGAGCAGTACTTC
NA | NA | 15 | TRBJ2-5 | TRBV6-5 | CASSSLGQKQETQYF | TGTGCCAGCAGTTCGTTGGGGCAGAAACAAGAGACCCAGTACTTC
NA | TRBD1 | 13 | TRBJ2-1 | TRBV6-6 | CASSWTGDNEQFF | TGTGCCAGCAGTTGGACAGGGGACAATGAGCAGTTCTTC
NA | NA | 13 | TRBJ2-7 | TRBV24-1 | CATGQTFTYEQYF | TGTGCCACCGGTCAGACATTCACCTACGAGCAGTACTTC